These 22 T cell receptor beta chains were sequenced from one sample in a study of cytomegalovirus exposure and HLA in healthy donors (dated by TCRdb to about 2017). Library preparation used the immunoSEQ multiplex PCR assay. For the multiplex PCR, a mixture combining 60 forward primers for TCR Vbeta segments and 13 reverse primers for TCR Jbeta segments was used. In TCRdb, the immuneACCESS table is reduced to in-frame sequences with V and J assigned. These tables do not hold every clone; where another copy was compared, an unresolved V gene accounts for under half, and the others remain unexplained. Here the sample has approximately 61,000 clones; more than 60% occur a single time. Roughly half of the sample belongs to the ten largest clones. The sample taken for sequencing was PBMCs. These receptor sequences come from a man aged 45-65 years in good health and CMV-seropositive.

The chain employs TRBV27 and TRBJ2-1, with 12 bases lining up with TRBD1. V lost 3 bases to trimming and J lost 9 bases; unmatched junction nucleotides: 9. Germline V lookup: CDR1 MNHEY, CDR2 SMNVEV (reference sequence). CDR3 size: 16 residues. The CDR3 loop is CASSFLRDRGRSEQFF. As DNA, the CDR3 is TGTGCCAGCAGTTTCCTCCGGGACAGGGGGCGCAGTGAGCAGTTCTTC.

CDR3 nucleotides: TGCGCCAGCAGCTCAGGACAGAATAACTATGGCTACACCTTC. This codes for CASSSGQNNYGYTF. The gene calls are TRBV5-1 and TRBJ1-2; possible D gene TRBD1, 6 bases. Germline V gene sequence: CDR1 SGHRS, CDR2 YFSETQ. The CDR3 has 14 amino acids. V was clipped by 3 bases and J by 1 base, with 10 bases between them.

In its sample, this clone was seen a few times. The CDR3 DNA sequence: TGTGCCAGCAGCCCAGCCGGGTCGTCTAACTATGGCTACACCTTC. Protein sequence: CASSPAGSSNYGYTF. The V gene is TRBV7-9, the J gene TRBJ1-2, with unresolved D. The CDR3 covers 15 residues. The germline CDR1 and CDR2 sequences are SEHNR and FQNEAQ (reference sequence). The germline V and J ends were trimmed by 5 bases and 0 bases, with 13 bases remaining between them.

The chain has TRBV7-2 and TRBJ2-7; possible D gene TRBD1, 5 bases. The CDR3 contains 13 residues. CDR1 and CDR2 from the germline V gene are SGHTA and FQGNSA. The ends were cut back, 3 bases at V and 3 bases at J, with 9 bases in the middle. CDR3 sequence: CASSLGRSYEQYF. CDR3 bases: TGTGCCAGCAGCTTGGGGCGCAGCTACGAGCAGTACTTC.

The J gene is TRBJ1-2, the V gene TRBV4-3; D is ambiguous. Per germline, CDR1 LGHNA and CDR2 YSLEER. The CDR3 is 13 residues long. V was pared by 0 bases and J by 6 bases, with 8 bases between. This chain's CDR3 is CASSQDLADGYTF. The CDR3 bases are TGCGCCAGCAGCCAAGATTTAGCAGATGGCTACACCTTC.

This clone showed up just a few times. V and J are TRBV29-1 and TRBJ2-7; TRBD1 agrees at 8 bases. This CDR3 comprises 12 residues. CDR1 is SQVTM, CDR2 ANQGSEA, per germline. With 5 bases clipped from V and 6 bases from J, the junction kept 6 bases outside the gene matches. This CDR3 is CSVTDRGGEQYF. DNA of the CDR3: TGCAGCGTTACCGACAGGGGAGGCGAGCAGTACTTC.

V usage is TRBV6-6 and J usage is TRBJ1-5, with TRBD1 matching over 7 bases. V shed 5 bases, J shed 1 base, and the junction held 5 bases outside the gene matches. The CDR3 is 15 amino acids. Germline V gives CDR1 MNHNY, CDR2 SVGAGI (reference sequence). The CDR3 is CASSSPGQSNQPQHF. CDR3 DNA sequence: TGTGCCAGCAGTAGCCCGGGACAGAGCAATCAGCCCCAGCATTTT.

The chain employs TRBV19 and TRBJ1-4; 10 bases align to TRBD1. CDR3 size: 15 residues. After removal of 6 bases from V and 11 bases from J, the junction contained 12 bases not matched to a gene. Germline V gene lookup returns CDR1 LNHDA and CDR2 SQIVND (reference sequence). The CDR3 protein is CASRIAAGQGKKLFF. DNA of the CDR3: TGTGCCAGTAGAATTGCCGCGGGACAGGGGAAGAAACTGTTTTTT. The whole variable domain, filled in from reference TRBV19 and TRBJ1-4, reads DGGITQSPKYLFRKEGQNVTLSCEQNLNHDAMYWYRQDPGQGLRLIYYSQIVNDFQKGDIAEGYSVSREKKESFPLTVTSAQKNPTAFYLCASRIAAGQGKKLFFGSGTQLSVL.

V gene TRBV5-8 combines with J gene TRBJ1-1, with 7 bases fitting TRBD1. V trimming: 0 bases; J trimming: 0 bases; junction bases outside the gene matches: 17. This CDR3 contains 20 residues. CDR1 is SGHTS, CDR2 YDEGEE, per germline. The CDR3 DNA sequence: TGTGCCAGCAGCTTGGTCAGGGGGACCGAGAGATTTAGCATGAACACTGAAGCTTTCTTT. It yields the protein CASSLVRGTERFSMNTEAFF.

The chain is built from TRBV6-5 and TRBJ2-5; TRBD2 agrees at 8 bases. The ends lost 6 bases at V and 5 bases at J; junction bases unmatched: 11. The CDR3 totals 15 residues. CDR1 and CDR2 from the germline V gene are MNHEY and SVGAGI. In nucleotides, the CDR3 is TGTGCCAGCAGATTAGCGGGGTCCCAGGGGGAGACCCAGTACTTC. It is translated as CASRLAGSQGETQYF.

The chain links TRBV28 to TRBJ2-6; perhaps TRBD1 as D (5 bases). The CDR3 extends over 17 amino acids. Germline assignment: CDR1 MDHEN and CDR2 SYDVKM. Trimming shortened V by 4 bases and J by 0 bases, and 13 bases separated the two germline ends. This CDR3 reads CASSSVQDSSGANVLTF. Here the CDR3 DNA reads TGTGCCAGCAGTTCGGTACAGGATAGCTCTGGGGCCAACGTCCTGACTTTC.

The V call is TRBV19, the J call TRBJ1-1; 8 bases agree with TRBD1. Trimming removed 8 bases from V and 3 bases from J; junction bases left unmatched: 8. CDR3 length: 14 amino acids. Germline assignment: CDR1 LNHDA and CDR2 SQIVND (reference sequence). This CDR3 reads CASERTGKDTEAFF. CDR3 DNA sequence: TGTGCCAGTGAAAGGACAGGGAAGGACACTGAAGCTTTCTTT.

The CDR3 DNA is TGTGCCAGCAGCTTAACACAGGGCTATGGCTACACCTTC. This translates into CASSLTQGYGYTF. The chain couples TRBV11-1 to TRBJ1-2; a possible D gene is TRBD1 (6 bases). The CDR3 contains 13 residues. V was trimmed by 2 bases and J by 4 bases, leaving 8 bases between them. Germline-derived CDR1 and CDR2 are SGHAT and FQDESV (reference sequence).

The V call is TRBV18, the J call TRBJ2-7; 7 bases are shared with TRBD1. J was trimmed by 2 bases and V by 2 bases; bases with no gene match: 6. CDR1 and CDR2 from the germline V gene are KGHSH and LQKENI. This CDR3 contains 15 residues. In DNA, the CDR3 is TGTGCCAGCTCACCAGGGCGACAGGGCCCCTACGAGCAGTACTTC. It specifies CASSPGRQGPYEQYF.

The genes are TRBV13 and TRBJ2-7, with 8 nucleotides matching TRBD2. The CDR3 has 13 residues. Per germline, CDR1 PRHDT and CDR2 FYEKMQ (reference sequence). V shed 4 bases, J shed 3 bases, and the junction held 2 bases outside the gene matches. CDR3: CASSSSGGYEQYF. CDR3 bases: TGTGCCAGCAGCTCCAGCGGGGGCTACGAGCAGTACTTC.

As for this clone: Germline is not matched at one junction end, which may reflect a read error. The same CDR3 also results from other DNA sequences found in this sample. This chain links TRBV7-8 with TRBJ1-1; D might be TRBD1 (6 bases). Germline V gene sequence: CDR1 SGHVS, CDR2 FQNEAQ. The CDR3 consists of 12 residues. The CDR3 DNA follows: TGTGCCAGCAGCTTCTCGACAGGAGAAGCCTTCTTT. Amino acid sequence: CASSFSTGEAFF.

The chain uses TRBV5-6 and TRBJ1-5; weak D call: TRBD1 (6 bases). The CDR3 is 14 residues long. V was clipped by 0 bases and J by 8 bases, with 12 bases between them. CDR1 is SGHDT, CDR2 YYEEEE, per germline. CDR3 DNA: TGTGCCAGCAGCTTGGCGTACCCAGGGGAGCCCCAGCATTTT. It is translated as CASSLAYPGEPQHF.

The rearrangement uses TRBV2 and TRBJ2-1, with TRBD2 matching 7 bases. CDR3 length: 14 residues. The V gene's germline CDR1 is SNHLY and CDR2 FYNNEI. V shed 1 base, J shed 9 bases, and the junction held 6 bases outside the gene matches. CDR3 nucleotides: TGTGCCAGCAGTGAAGGACTAGCTCCTAGTGAGCAGTTCTTC. As protein: CASSEGLAPSEQFF.

About this clone: This specimen includes other DNA sequences encoding the same CDR3. CDR3 loop: CASSLGGGSYEQYF. In nucleotides, the CDR3 is TGTGCCAGCAGCTTAGGCGGAGGGAGCTACGAGCAGTACTTC. This rearrangement joins TRBV11-2 to TRBJ2-7, with D perhaps matching TRBD2 (6 bases). V was clipped by 1 base and J by 3 bases, with 10 bases between them. This CDR3 is 14 amino acids long. The germline V gene encodes CDR1 SGHAT and CDR2 FQNNGV.

The chain joins TRBV28 to TRBJ1-1; 8 bases line up with TRBD1. With 5 bases clipped from V and 1 base from J, the junction kept 12 bases outside the gene matches. Germline V lookup: CDR1 MDHEN, CDR2 SYDVKM. The CDR3 runs to 17 residues. The CDR3 loop is CASSPGAGGDQNTEAFF. CDR3 DNA sequence: TGTGCCAGCAGTCCCGGGGCAGGGGGCGATCAGAACACTGAAGCTTTCTTT.

The rearrangement links TRBV7-8 to TRBJ1-2; perhaps TRBD1 as D (5 bases). Trimming shortened V by 2 bases and J by 12 bases, and 16 bases separated the two germline ends. CDR3 length: 13 amino acids. CDR1 is SGHVS and CDR2 is FQNEAQ in the germline V gene. DNA for the CDR3: TGTGCCAGCAGCTTAAGTCGGACATACCCCAACACCTTC. This translates into CASSLSRTYPNTF.

V usage is TRBV5-1 and J usage is TRBJ1-2, with TRBD1 as a possible D gene (6 bases). The CDR3 is made up of 15 amino acids. CDR1 is SGHRS and CDR2 is YFSETQ in the germline V gene. With 4 bases removed from V and 4 bases from J, the gap between germline ends came to 17 bases. The CDR3 DNA sequence: TGCGCCAGCAGCCCCCAAGGGGGTCGGGCCTATGGCTACACCTTC. Residues: CASSPQGGRAYGYTF. The full variable domain, its missing parts supplied by reference TRBV5-1 and TRBJ1-2, is KAGVTQTPRYLIKTRGQQVTLSCSPISGHRSVSWYQQTPGQGLQFLFEYFSETQRNKGNFPGRFSGRQFSNSRSEMNVSTLELGDSALYLCASSPQGGRAYGYTFGSGTRLTVV.